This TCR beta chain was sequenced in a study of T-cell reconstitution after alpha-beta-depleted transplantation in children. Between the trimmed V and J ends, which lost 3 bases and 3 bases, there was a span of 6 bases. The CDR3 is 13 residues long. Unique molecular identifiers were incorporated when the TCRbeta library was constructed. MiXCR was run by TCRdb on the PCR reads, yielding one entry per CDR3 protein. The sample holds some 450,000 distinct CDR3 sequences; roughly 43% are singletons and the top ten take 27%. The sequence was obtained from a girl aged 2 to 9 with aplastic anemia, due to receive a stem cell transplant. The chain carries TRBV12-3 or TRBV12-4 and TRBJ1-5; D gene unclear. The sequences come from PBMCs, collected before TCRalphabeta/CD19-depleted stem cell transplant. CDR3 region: CASSFMNNQPQHF. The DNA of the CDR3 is TGTGCCAGCAGTTTTATGAACAATCAGCCCCAGCATTTT.